This is a list of T cell receptor beta chains from one sample in a study of blood T cell repertoires in COVID-19. The repertoire was sequenced with immunoSEQ multiplex PCR; TCRdb's copy has only in-frame clones and lacks some. This sample has hundreds of thousands of clones, with around 84% found just once. The sequenced material came from PBMCs or T cells enriched from blood (not recorded which). Every receptor here comes from a man in his forties who had been exposed to COVID-19. Each CDR3 is given with its conserved first and last residue. The order of the fields is J gene, D gene, V gene, clone size, CDR3 DNA, CDR3 protein. D genes are given only for firm matches. Not all rows give a size; the values are once, few, many and, for expanded clones, a class.

TRBJ1-1	.	TRBV2	once	TGTGCCAGCACCCCCGGGGTTACTGAAGCTTTCTTT	CASTPGVTEAFF
TRBJ1-1	.	TRBV11-3	once	TGTGCCAGCGGAGTGGACAGCGACACTGAAGCTTTCTTT	CASGVDSDTEAFF
TRBJ1-1	.	TRBV5-1	.	TGCGCCAGCAGCTTGGATTTAGATACTGAAGCTTTCTTT	CASSLDLDTEAFF
TRBJ1-2	.	TRBV5-1	.	TGCGCCAGCAGCTTGGATCCGGGTGCCAACTATGGCTACACCTTC	CASSLDPGANYGYTF
TRBJ1-6	.	TRBV11-3	.	TGTGCCAGCAGCCCACGAGTTACTAATTCACCCCTCCACTTT	CASSPRVTNSPLHF
TRBJ2-5	.	TRBV6-5	.	TGTGCCAGCAGTCCGGGGGATCAAGAGACCCAGTACTTC	CASSPGDQETQYF
TRBJ1-6	TRBD1	TRBV5-1	few	TGCGCCAGCAGACTTGGACAGGATTCAGGACCCCTCCACTTT	CASRLGQDSGPLHF
TRBJ1-6	.	TRBV5-1	.	TGCGCCAGCAGCTTGGCCGAGTACTCCCATTCACCCCTCCACTTT	CASSLAEYSHSPLHF
TRBJ1-6	.	TRBV7-7	.	TGTGCTAGCAGCTCAATAGTCCGCGACAGCTCCTATAATTCACCCCTCCACTTT	CASSSIVRDSSYNSPLHF
TRBJ2-5	.	TRBV6-5	.	TGTGCCAGCAGTAGACAGGAGGAGACCCAGTACTTC	CASSRQEETQYF
TRBJ1-3	TRBD1	TRBV3-1/TRBV3-2	few	TGTGCCAGCAGCCAAACAGGGGGTACCTCTGGAAACACCATATATTTT	CASSQTGGTSGNTIYF
TRBJ1-6	TRBD1	TRBV3-1/TRBV3-2	once	TGTGCCAGCAGCCTACCAAGGGCTCCGGGACAGCTTAATTCACCCCTCCACTTT	CASSLPRAPGQLNSPLHF
TRBJ1-5	.	TRBV4-1	.	TGCGCCAGCAGCCAAGCGGTCAGTCCAGGGGTTCAGCCCCAGCATTTT	CASSQAVSPGVQPQHF
TRBJ2-7	.	TRBV30	.	TGTGCCTGGAGTCCAGGACTCTACGAGCAGTACTTC	CAWSPGLYEQYF
TRBJ2-1	.	TRBV2	.	TGTGCCAGCAGGGAAGGGACAAATGAATGGAATGAGCAGTTCTTC	CASREGTNEWNEQFF
TRBJ1-6	TRBD1	TRBV5-1	.	TGCGCCAGCAGCTCTCAGAGGACAGGAAATTCACCCCTCCACTTT	CASSSQRTGNSPLHF
TRBJ1-4	.	TRBV19	.	TGTGCCAGTACGTGGGGCGCAACTAATGAAAAACTGTTTTTT	CASTWGATNEKLFF
TRBJ1-2	TRBD1	TRBV5-4	once	TGTGCCAGCAGCTTCTCGGCAGGGGGTGGAGGCTACACCTTC	CASSFSAGGGGYTF
TRBJ1-1	TRBD1	TRBV9	.	TGTGCCAGCAGCGCCCCGCCCCAGGGGGCGGCTTTCTTT	CASSAPPQGAAFF
TRBJ2-3	.	TRBV30	.	TGTGCCTGGACAGAGATAGGGGGTACAGATACGCAGTATTTT	CAWTEIGGTDTQYF
TRBJ1-2	.	TRBV30	.	TGTGCCTGGAGTGTACTTGGGGGCATGCGCTACACCTTC	CAWSVLGGMRYTF
TRBJ2-7	TRBD2	TRBV7-2	.	TGTGCCAGCAGCGCTAGCGGAATTAACTACGAGCAGTACTTC	CASSASGINYEQYF
TRBJ2-2	.	TRBV4-2	.	TGTGCCAGCAGCCCACGTTATCAGCGCGGTAACACCGGGGAGCTGTTTTTT	CASSPRYQRGNTGELFF
TRBJ1-1	.	TRBV19	.	TGTGCCAGTACAAGCGGGGGACCTGAAGCTTTCTTT	CASTSGGPEAFF
TRBJ2-7	TRBD1	TRBV29-1	.	TGCAGCGTTGGACAGGGGGTCGGCTACGAGCAGTACTTC	CSVGQGVGYEQYF
TRBJ2-2	.	TRBV29-1	.	TGCAGCGTTGCCAGACTTGGAGCCGGGGAGCTGTTTTTT	CSVARLGAGELFF
TRBJ1-5	.	TRBV4-1	.	TGCGCCAGCAGCCATAATCCAGACCGGGACTTAGTGCAGCCCCAGCATTTT	CASSHNPDRDLVQPQHF
TRBJ2-1	.	TRBV24-1	.	TGTGCCACCAGTGATGGCAGCCTCGGGGTCAATGAGCAGTTCTTC	CATSDGSLGVNEQFF
TRBJ2-5	.	TRBV3-1/TRBV3-2	.	TGTGCCAGCAGCCAAGCCCCCGGGACTCTGGGGGGGACCCAGTACTTC	CASSQAPGTLGGTQYF
TRBJ1-1	TRBD1	TRBV10-2	.	TGCGCCAGCAGCAGAGGGGACAGGGGGACGAGTGAAGCTTTCTTT	CASSRGDRGTSEAFF
TRBJ2-1	.	TRBV9	.	TGTGCCAGCAGCGTTAGCGGAGGGTCCTACAATGAGCAGTTCTTC	CASSVSGGSYNEQFF
TRBJ1-5	TRBD1	TRBV24-1	.	TGTGCCACCAGTGAGGACAGGGGGCGGCAGCCCCAGCATTTT	CATSEDRGRQPQHF
TRBJ2-7	TRBD2	TRBV9	.	TGTGCCAGCAGCGTAACTCCATCCGAGACTAGCGGGATTACCGACGAGCAGTACTTC	CASSVTPSETSGITDEQYF
TRBJ1-2	TRBD1	TRBV4-2	.	TGTGCCAGCAACGACCGGGACAGGGGCCTAAGCTACACCTTC	CASNDRDRGLSYTF
TRBJ1-1	.	TRBV6-5	.	TGTGCCAGCAGGGGGGGTATTGAAGCTTTCTTT	CASRGGIEAFF
TRBJ1-2	TRBD1	TRBV5-1	.	TGCGCCAGCTCGGACAGGGTTAACTATGGCTACACCTTC	CASSDRVNYGYTF
TRBJ2-3	.	TRBV7-2	.	TGTGCCAGCAGCTTGGGTGGTCCGGTCAGGGGAACAGATACGCAGTATTTT	CASSLGGPVRGTDTQYF
TRBJ2-5	.	TRBV29-1	few	TGCAGCGCCGGGGGGCTACAAGAGACCCAGTACTTC	CSAGGLQETQYF
TRBJ1-6	TRBD1	TRBV5-1	.	TGCGCCAGCAGCCAGCGGGACAGGGCCCATTCACCCCTCCACTTT	CASSQRDRAHSPLHF
TRBJ2-5	.	TRBV21-1	.	TGTGCCAGCAGCAAACGGACAGCCAACCAAGAGACCCAGTACTTC	CASSKRTANQETQYF
TRBJ1-3	.	TRBV7-2	.	TGTGCCAGCAGCTTATCAGCAGGCCTACTTTCTGGAAACACCATATATTTT	CASSLSAGLLSGNTIYF
TRBJ2-7	.	TRBV15	.	TGTGCCACCAGCAATAGCAACACCTACGAGCAGTACTTC	CATSNSNTYEQYF
TRBJ2-7	TRBD1	TRBV30	.	TGTGCCTGGACCGGGACAGGGAGGTACGAGCAGTACTTC	CAWTGTGRYEQYF
TRBJ2-1	.	TRBV15	.	TGTGCCACCAGCCGGATCCGGGACAATAGCAATGAGCAGTTCTTC	CATSRIRDNSNEQFF
TRBJ1-2	.	TRBV10-1	once	TGCGCCAGCTCCCCGAAAACAGATTATGGCTACACCTTC	CASSPKTDYGYTF
TRBJ2-1	TRBD2	TRBV11-3	.	TGTGCCAGCAGCTTGAGTCTAGCGGGGGAAAATGAGCAGTTCTTC	CASSLSLAGENEQFF
TRBJ2-7	TRBD1	TRBV23-1	.	TGCGCCAGCACCTACCCCAGGGGACAGGCACTCTCCTACGAGCAGTACTTC	CASTYPRGQALSYEQYF
TRBJ2-5	.	TRBV14	.	TGTGCCAGCTCCGTGTCGGGACTCCTGTACTTC	CASSVSGLLYF
TRBJ1-1	.	TRBV10-3	.	TGTGCCATCAGCGACAGGCGCAACACTGAAGCTTTCTTT	CAISDRRNTEAFF
TRBJ2-2	TRBD2	TRBV10-1	once	TGCGCCAGCAGTGGGTCTAGCGGGACCGGGGAGCTGTTTTTT	CASSGSSGTGELFF
TRBJ1-4	TRBD1	TRBV2	.	TGTGCCAGCAGACAAGGACAGGAACACAATGAAAAACTGTTTTTT	CASRQGQEHNEKLFF
TRBJ2-6	TRBD2	TRBV29-1	.	TGCAGCGTGGACGGGGGGGCTGGGGCCAACGTCCTGACTTTC	CSVDGGAGANVLTF
TRBJ1-1	.	TRBV7-8	.	TGTGCCAGCAGCTTAGTGGCAGGTGAAGCTTTCTTT	CASSLVAGEAFF
TRBJ1-2	.	TRBV6-5	.	TGTGCCAGCAGGGAGAACAACTATGGCTACACCTTC	CASRENNYGYTF
TRBJ2-3	.	TRBV4-1	few	TGCGCCAGCAGCCAAGACGGAGGGAGGCCCCGCGGAGATACGCAGTATTTT	CASSQDGGRPRGDTQYF